This T cell receptor beta chain originates from a study of T cells after yellow fever vaccination. One entry per CDR3 protein, called by TCRdb with MiXCR from the 5' RACE reads. The table has about 340,000 distinct CDR3 sequences, about 12% seen once. The CDR3 totals 15 residues. The germline V gene encodes CDR1 MNHEY and CDR2 SVGAGI. Trimming removed 4 bases from V and 4 bases from J; junction bases left unmatched: 7. The sample holds a few counts of this clonotype. Sequencing used CD4+ T cells sorted from PBMCs, obtained 15 days after the yellow fever booster vaccination. The origin of this receptor is a man between 18 and 35 years old who received the YFV17D yellow fever vaccine. This chain joins TRBV6-5 and TRBJ1-1, with 9 bases aligning to TRBD1. The CDR3 DNA reads as TGTGCCAGCAGTTTCGACAGGGGGAGTGCCACTGAAGCTTTCTTT. Translated: CASSFDRGSATEAFF.